Detailed here is one TCR beta chain. This clone was seen a handful of times. Its antigen is unknown. Nothing much larger sits one base from this clone, and base qualities are not available. The High Capacity cDNA Reverse Transcription Kit was used to reverse transcribe all of the isolated RNA, meaning that expressed TCRB transcripts were what got sequenced. Deep immunoSEQ sequencing was performed on naive, central memory and regulatory T cell samples, with an average of around 3.4 million total reads per sample. After sorted cells were lysed in RLT buffer, RNA was extracted with DNase-treated RNeasy Micro or Mini kits, with the choice depending on cell number. To prevent cross-contamination, every cell subset was processed on its own, while patient and healthy donor samples were processed together. TCRB sequences were amplified from cDNA with the immunoSEQ multiplex PCR, producing 87-bp fragments spanning the CDR3 region. Amplicons were sequenced on the Illumina HiSeq platform. In the paper's pipeline: Synthetic template baselines were used to correct PCR bias computationally, reads within Hamming distance 2 were collapsed together, and singletons that could not be merged were discarded. Reads were aligned against IMGT so that V, D and J genes, CDR3 length and insertions or deletions at six rearrangement sites could be assigned. Within each subset, clonotype counts were normalized to sorted cell number, after which true diversity and Gini coefficients were computed with the tcR R package. The overlap coefficient, calculated on TCRB nucleotide sequences, was used to quantify repertoire sharing. As stored in TCRdb, this immuneACCESS dataset retains in-frame rearrangements with V and J assigned. A fraction of the clones does not appear; measured against another copy, unresolved V genes explain less than half of the discrepancy, and the remainder lacks a known reason. V, J and clone size are taken as reported in that table, and D and trimming were inferred from the DNA itself. In this sample the table shows about 140,000 clones, 9.5% to 10% of which occur a single time. 0.5% to 0.65% of the sample lies in the top ten.

Each donor gave one peripheral blood draw, about 100 mL on average, collected into heparinised tubes. A BD FACSAria II was used to sort naive, central memory, regulatory and stem cell-like memory CD4+ T cells with a panel that included CD45RO, CCR7, CD25, CD127, CD95 and CD27. Purity was above 98% for every sorted population. PBMCs were isolated immediately by Lymphoprep density gradient centrifugation and stained directly without culture. So that batch effects would be minimized, each experiment stained and sorted samples in pairs, pairing one healthy donor with one patient. The CDR3 covers 15 residues, taking in both the cysteine and the phenylalanine. Only the CDR3 DNA stays, 45 bases, in frame from base 1. As encoded in the germline V gene, CDR1 is SGHRS while CDR2 is YFSETQ. Trimming at the junction amounts to 0 bases on V and 5 bases on J, and the germline ends lie 12 bases apart. This sample was taken from a study of beta chain features in type 1 diabetes (dated by TCRdb to about 2018). About the investigation overall: Mean age, gender distribution, total cell number and subset yield were not different between patients and healthy donors. A total of 90 million to 130 million sorted cells were examined across all samples, and a strong correlation was observed between cell number per subset and RNA yield. In the study, recently diagnosed type 1 diabetes patients and matched healthy donors were compared on the TCRB repertoires of their sorted circulating CD4+ T cell subsets. Naive and central memory subsets were obtained from all 30 or so donors, but regulatory and stem cell-like memory subsets were isolated from only 8 patients and roughly eight healthy donors. Study-wide conclusions, independent of this receptor: Shorter templates might be favored by PCR, yet because patient and control samples were amplified and corrected together, any such skew would affect both groups equally. Patients with type 1 diabetes made fewer insertions and deleted more nucleotides at VDJ recombination sites, implying thymic rearrangement abnormalities. Because the HLA sub-analyses included only small numbers of individuals, any influence of HLA type on TCRB rearrangement was left unresolved. A moderate but significant shortening of TCRB CDR3 length was observed in type 1 diabetes patients in all four CD4+ subsets. Because cDNA was sequenced instead of genomic DNA, highly expressing activated cells could be over-represented, though the groups showed no difference in activation or CD3 levels. Naive, central memory and regulatory TCRB repertoires appeared to be more similar among patients than among healthy donors.

The clonotype comes from a woman between 40 and 50 years old in good health. Specimen: central memory CD4+ T cells from blood. This sequence uses TRBV5-1 and TRBJ2-1, with TRBD2 tentatively as D gene (5 bases match). The CDR3 amino acid sequence is: CASSLGGSRDNEQFF. The DNA sequence reads TGCGCCAGCAGCTTGGGCGGGTCCAGAGACAATGAGCAGTTCTTC.